The 24 T cell receptor beta chains in this list originate from one sample, sequenced in a study of CD8 T cells in ankylosing spondylitis. TCRdb itself ran the 5' RACE reads through MiXCR, one entry per CDR3 protein. The sample includes approximately 45,000 distinct CDR3 sequences, 4% seen only once; the top ten take under 4.5%. Sequenced: blood, either unsorted or a sorted T cell fraction (not recorded which). These receptors all come from a female donor with ankylosing spondylitis or in good health (not recorded which).

This clonotype was counted ten times or more. The chain is built from TRBV9 and TRBJ1-2; TRBD1 might be the D (5 bases). The V gene lost 0 bases and the J gene lost 4 bases, with 16 bases spanning the gap. The germline V gene has CDR1 SGDLS and CDR2 YYNGEE. CDR3 length equals 16 residues. DNA for the CDR3: TGTGCCAGCAGCGTAGATGAGACAGCCCTAGGCTATGGCTACACCTTC. Translated: CASSVDETALGYGYTF.

The sample holds many counts of this clonotype. The J gene is TRBJ2-1, the V gene TRBV9, with D unresolved. The CDR3 consists of 13 residues. CDR1 and CDR2 (germline): SGDLS, YYNGEE. Trimming pared 0 bases from V and 5 bases from J, leaving 6 bases between. This CDR3 reads CASSVGGNNEQFF. The CDR3 DNA is TGTGCCAGCAGCGTAGGTGGGAACAATGAGCAGTTCTTC.

This clonotype was seen repeatedly, ten times or more. CDR3 in DNA: TGTGCCAGCAGTCCAACAGGGGCCCCCTATGGCTACACCTTC. It translates to CASSPTGAPYGYTF. The V and J genes are TRBV9 and TRBJ1-2; 7 bases are a match to TRBD1. Per the germline V gene, CDR1 is SGDLS and CDR2 is YYNGEE. The CDR3 loop spans 14 amino acids. V shed 5 bases, J shed 4 bases, and the junction held 8 bases outside the gene matches.

This clonotype has a count of ten or more. V usage is TRBV9 and J usage is TRBJ2-7; D may correspond to TRBD1 or TRBD2 (5 bases each). The CDR3 has 14 amino acids. The V gene's germline CDR1 is SGDLS and CDR2 YYNGEE. The germline V and J ends were trimmed by 3 bases and 5 bases, with 15 bases remaining between them. CDR3 in DNA: TGTGCCAGCAGCGGTCTTGGGGGAAGCAACGAGCAGTACTTC. Translation: CASSGLGGSNEQYF.

At least ten counts were recorded for this clonotype. The rearrangement uses TRBV9 and TRBJ2-3, with 8 bases matching TRBD2. Germline CDR1 and CDR2: SGDLS and YYNGEE. This CDR3 comprises 16 residues. The trim removed 0 bases at V and 0 bases at J, leaving 3 bases unmatched. Here the CDR3 DNA reads TGTGCCAGCAGCGTAGGCGGGGGGCCAAGCACAGATACGCAGTATTTT. This sequence encodes CASSVGGGPSTDTQYF.

This clonotype was recorded a few times. J is TRBJ2-5 and V is TRBV9, with a tentative D call TRBD1 (5 bases). Germline lookup yields CDR1 SGDLS and CDR2 YYNGEE. This CDR3 region has 15 residues. Trimming took off 5 bases at V and 1 base at J, with 15 bases between the two ends. CDR3 sequence reads: CASSPGPLPQETQYF. In DNA form, the CDR3 reads TGTGCCAGCAGTCCAGGGCCGCTCCCCCAAGAGACCCAGTACTTC.

This clonotype occurred many times. This sequence joins TRBV9 and TRBJ1-2; no firm D call. The germline CDR1 and CDR2 sequences are SGDLS and YYNGEE. CDR3 length equals 12 residues. The V end lost 3 bases, the J end lost 10 bases, and 13 bases lay between the germline ends. The chain's CDR3 is CASSARAGDYTF. The CDR3 DNA sequence: TGTGCCAGCAGCGCCCGAGCTGGAGACTACACCTTC.

This clonotype was seen ten or more times. The chain couples TRBV9 to TRBJ2-2, with D perhaps matching TRBD1 (7 bases). The V end lost 0 bases, the J end lost 4 bases, and 13 bases lay between the germline ends. The CDR3 has 16 amino acids. The V gene's germline CDR1 is SGDLS and CDR2 YYNGEE. CDR3 amino acids: CASSVGRGVITGELFF. CDR3 DNA sequence: TGTGCCAGCAGCGTAGGCAGGGGGGTAATCACCGGGGAGCTGTTTTTT.

This clonotype was counted many times. This sequence joins TRBV9 and TRBJ2-2; D is ambiguous. V lost 0 bases and J 6 bases, leaving 9 bases between the germline ends. The CDR3 spans 14 residues. Germline-derived CDR1 and CDR2 are SGDLS and YYNGEE. CDR3 amino acids: CASSVVAQPGELFF. DNA of the CDR3: TGTGCCAGCAGCGTAGTTGCCCAGCCCGGGGAGCTGTTTTTT.

This clonotype showed up many times. The chain couples TRBV9 to TRBJ1-2, with D perhaps TRBD1 (5 bases). Germline CDR1 is SGDLS and CDR2 is YYNGEE. V was clipped by 4 bases and J by 8 bases, with 18 bases between them. The CDR3 is 14 residues long. CDR3: CASSLTLGGEGYTF. In DNA, the CDR3 is TGTGCCAGCAGCCTTACCCTCGGGGGTGAGGGCTACACCTTC.

This clonotype is medium-sized. The V gene is TRBV9, the J gene TRBJ1-2; D is uncertain. Trimming cost V 4 bases and J 1 base, with 14 bases left between them. This CDR3 has 15 amino acids. Germline values: CDR1 SGDLS, CDR2 YYNGEE. The CDR3 DNA is TGTGCCAGCAGCCCATCAGCCGGAGGTAACTATGGCTACACCTTC. It encodes CASSPSAGGNYGYTF.

This clonotype was recorded many times. The rearrangement joins TRBV9 to TRBJ2-5; 9 positions match TRBD2. The V gene end was trimmed by 0 bases and the J gene end by 2 bases; junction bases not matched to a gene: 14. CDR1 is SGDLS and CDR2 is YYNGEE in the germline V gene. The CDR3 sequence is 19 residues long. Here the CDR3 DNA reads TGTGCCAGCAGCGTAGCTACGGCGGGAGCTAGCGGGGTACAAGAGACCCAGTACTTC. This translates into CASSVATAGASGVQETQYF.

This clonotype was counted ten times or more. The chain has TRBV9 and TRBJ2-3; possibly TRBD2 for D (5 bases). There are 16 residues in the CDR3. CDR1 and CDR2 (germline): SGDLS, YYNGEE. Trimming pared 4 bases from V and 0 bases from J, leaving 15 bases between. DNA for the CDR3: TGTGCCAGCAGCCCGAGACCGGGGTTTAGCACAGATACGCAGTATTTT. This sequence encodes CASSPRPGFSTDTQYF. Combining the CDR3 with reference TRBV9 and TRBJ2-3 gives the whole variable domain DSGVTQTPKHLITATGQRVTLRCSPRSGDLSVYWYQQSLDQGLQFLIQYYNGEERAKGNILERFSAQQFPDLHSELNLSSLELGDSALYFCASSPRPGFSTDTQYFGPGTRLTVL.

This clonotype showed up many times. V usage is TRBV1 and J usage is TRBJ1-2; TRBD1 is the table's D call and was not checked against the DNA. TRBV1 is recorded as a pseudogene. This CDR3 has 18 amino acids. The CDR3: CTSSQESPDRLSNYGYTF. The CDR3 nucleotides read TGCACCAGCAGCCAAGAGAGCCCGGACAGGCTCTCTAACTATGGCTACACCTTC.

This clonotype was recorded many times. The V and J genes are TRBV9 and TRBJ2-7; 7 nucleotides match TRBD2. Germline CDR1 reads SGDLS; CDR2 reads YYNGEE. CDR3 length: 14 amino acids. Trimming at V came to 3 bases and at J to 7 bases, leaving 10 bases not matched to a gene. The DNA of the CDR3 is TGTGCCAGCAGCGGGCCCCGGGGAGGGGAAGAGCAGTACTTC. The encoded protein is CASSGPRGGEEQYF. Filled out from reference TRBV9 and TRBJ2-7, the complete variable domain reads DSGVTQTPKHLITATGQRVTLRCSPRSGDLSVYWYQQSLDQGLQFLIQYYNGEERAKGNILERFSAQQFPDLHSELNLSSLELGDSALYFCASSGPRGGEEQYFGPGTRLTVT.

The sample holds many counts of this clonotype. The chain has TRBV9 and TRBJ2-5, with a tentative D call TRBD1 (6 bases). Per germline, CDR1 SGDLS and CDR2 YYNGEE. Deletions cut 5 bases from V and 5 bases from J, with 19 bases between. This CDR3 is 15 amino acids long. The CDR3 coding sequence is TGTGCCAGCAGTGCCCATGGGACACCCGATGAGACCCAGTACTTC. This gives the protein CASSAHGTPDETQYF.

The table lists this clonotype with many counts. The chain joins TRBV9 to TRBJ2-5, with 12 positions matching TRBD2. The CDR3 runs to 14 residues. With 3 bases clipped from V and 5 bases from J, the junction kept 2 bases outside the gene matches. Germline V gives CDR1 SGDLS, CDR2 YYNGEE. CDR3 region: CASSGGLAGETQYF. In nucleotides, the CDR3 is TGTGCCAGCAGCGGAGGACTAGCGGGGGAGACCCAGTACTTC. The full variable domain, completed using reference TRBV9 and TRBJ2-5, is DSGVTQTPKHLITATGQRVTLRCSPRSGDLSVYWYQQSLDQGLQFLIQYYNGEERAKGNILERFSAQQFPDLHSELNLSSLELGDSALYFCASSGGLAGETQYFGPGTRLLVL.

This clonotype was picked up many times. J is TRBJ1-1 and V is TRBV9, with D perhaps TRBD1 (6 bases). Trimming shortened V by 0 bases and J by 1 base, and 10 bases separated the two germline ends. The germline gives CDR1 SGDLS, CDR2 YYNGEE. CDR3 size: 15 residues. CDR3 nucleotides: TGTGCCAGCAGCGTAGAGGGGGGGGAGAACACTGAAGCTTTCTTT. The encoded protein is CASSVEGGENTEAFF.

This clonotype has ten or more counts. The V gene is TRBV9, the J gene TRBJ2-1, with a weak D call TRBD1 (6 bases). V lost 0 bases, J lost 5 bases, and 12 bases lay in between. This CDR3 region has 15 residues. The germline V gene encodes CDR1 SGDLS and CDR2 YYNGEE. The CDR3 DNA is TGTGCCAGCAGCGTAGTGGGGGCTGGGAACAATGAGCAGTTCTTC. Amino acid sequence: CASSVVGAGNNEQFF.

This clonotype came up many times. This chain uses TRBV9 with TRBJ1-5; perhaps TRBD1 as D (5 bases). Germline CDR1 is SGDLS and CDR2 is YYNGEE. This CDR3 contains 13 residues. V was pared by 1 base and J by 6 bases, with 8 bases between. The CDR3 reads CASSVSGSQPQHF. The CDR3 DNA is TGTGCCAGCAGCGTATCAGGGTCTCAGCCCCAGCATTTT.

At least ten counts were recorded for this clonotype. The chain is built from TRBV9 and TRBJ2-1; possible D gene TRBD2, 7 bases. Germline-derived CDR1 and CDR2 are SGDLS and YYNGEE. This CDR3 comprises 16 residues. V lost 0 bases and J lost 4, with 14 bases in between. CDR3 DNA: TGTGCCAGCAGCGTAGGGGACGGGGGGCGATACAATGAGCAGTTCTTC. It codes for CASSVGDGGRYNEQFF. The full variable domain, rest sourced from reference TRBV9 and TRBJ2-1, is DSGVTQTPKHLITATGQRVTLRCSPRSGDLSVYWYQQSLDQGLQFLIQYYNGEERAKGNILERFSAQQFPDLHSELNLSSLELGDSALYFCASSVGDGGRYNEQFFGPGTRLTVL.

The table lists this clonotype with many counts. The V and J genes are TRBV9 and TRBJ2-4; D might be TRBD2 (5 bases). CDR1 is SGDLS, CDR2 YYNGEE, per germline. V dropped 3 bases and J dropped 8 bases, with 18 bases sitting between them. The CDR3 totals 15 residues. The CDR3 region is CASSAQPWAADIQYF. The CDR3 nucleotides read TGTGCCAGCAGCGCCCAACCGTGGGCAGCGGACATTCAGTACTTC.

This clonotype was observed at least ten times. The rearrangement uses TRBV9 and TRBJ2-4, with D unresolved. Trimming stripped 3 bases from V and 4 bases from J, with 14 bases between. Looked up from germline, CDR1 is SGDLS and CDR2 is YYNGEE. The CDR3 is 15 residues long. The CDR3 spells CASSAQIDKKNIQYF. In DNA, the CDR3 is TGTGCCAGCAGCGCCCAGATCGACAAGAAAAACATTCAGTACTTC.

This clonotype was seen ten or more times. J is TRBJ2-7 and V is TRBV9; D is perhaps TRBD1 or TRBD2 (5 bases each). The CDR3 loop spans 14 amino acids. In germline, CDR1 is SGDLS, CDR2 YYNGEE. Trimming pared 7 bases from V and 0 bases from J, leaving 14 bases between. CDR3 residues: CASGEGPSSYEQYF. The CDR3 DNA reads TGTGCCAGCGGTGAGGGACCGAGCTCCTACGAGCAGTACTTC.